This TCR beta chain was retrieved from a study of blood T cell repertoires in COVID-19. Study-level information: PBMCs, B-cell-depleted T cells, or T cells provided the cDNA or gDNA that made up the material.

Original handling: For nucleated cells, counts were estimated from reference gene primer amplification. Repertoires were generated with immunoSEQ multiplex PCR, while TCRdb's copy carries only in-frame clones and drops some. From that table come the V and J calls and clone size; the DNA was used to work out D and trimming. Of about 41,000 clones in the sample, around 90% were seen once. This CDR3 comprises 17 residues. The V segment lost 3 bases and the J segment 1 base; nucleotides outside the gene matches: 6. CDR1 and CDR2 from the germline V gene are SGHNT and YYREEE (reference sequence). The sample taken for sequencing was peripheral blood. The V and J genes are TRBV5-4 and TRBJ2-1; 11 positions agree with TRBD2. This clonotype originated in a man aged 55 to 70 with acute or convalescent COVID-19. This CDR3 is CASSSPGTSGSYNEQFF. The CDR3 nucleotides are TGTGCCAGCAGCTCGCCCGGGACTAGCGGATCCTACAATGAGCAGTTCTTC.